One and the same sample provided the 5 T cell receptor beta chains below, sequenced in a study of T-cell memory formation after mild COVID-19. TCRdb analysed the 5' RACE reads with MiXCR anew, one entry per CDR3 protein. The sample holds about 290,000 distinct CDR3 sequences; roughly 15% are singletons and the top ten take roughly 23%. The source material was PBMCs or a T cell subset sorted from them (not recorded which). The receptors shown here come from a man aged 18-30 years who had mild COVID-19 (a few samples of this study predate the infection). Cell type and time point are not known.

Only a few counts were recorded for this clonotype. This rearrangement joins TRBV5-4 to TRBJ2-7; possibly TRBD1 for D (6 bases). In germline, CDR1 is SGHNT, CDR2 YYREEE (reference sequence). The CDR3 has 15 amino acids. The ends were cut back, 2 bases at V and 5 bases at J, with 17 bases in the middle. This CDR3 is CASSLSGGPLDEQYF. Here the CDR3 DNA reads TGTGCCAGCAGCTTAAGTGGGGGCCCCTTGGACGAGCAGTACTTC.

This clonotype was detected only a few times. CDR3 sequence: CASSPVVGPEAFF. CDR3 nucleotide sequence: TGTGCCAGCAGCCCGGTGGTGGGCCCTGAAGCTTTCTTT. This chain uses TRBV7-2 with TRBJ1-1; D unclear. V lost 5 bases to trimming and J lost 6 bases, with 13 bases between them. Germline-derived CDR1 and CDR2 are SGHTA and FQGNSA. The CDR3 contains 13 residues.

This clonotype has a handful of counts. The chain joins TRBV6-2 or TRBV6-3 to TRBJ1-5; D unresolved. CDR3 size: 15 residues. CDR1 is MNHEY and CDR2 is SVGEGT in the germline V gene. Trimming removed 2 bases from V and 1 base from J, with 9 bases in between. In DNA form, the CDR3 reads TGTGCCAGCAGTTACATGGCAGAAAGCAATCAGCCCCAGCATTTT. Protein product: CASSYMAESNQPQHF.

The chain links TRBV12-3 or TRBV12-4 to TRBJ1-6; D might be TRBD1 (5 bases). The CDR3 is 16 residues long. The V gene lost 2 bases and the J gene lost 4 bases, with 12 bases spanning the gap. The CDR3 region has the DNA TGTGCCAGCAGTTTAATCGAGGGGTATTATAATTCACCCCTCCACTTT. It specifies CASSLIEGYYNSPLHF.

The chain is built from TRBV7-9 and TRBJ2-7; 7 nucleotides line up with TRBD1. The CDR3 extends over 15 amino acids. V lost 2 bases, J lost 4 bases, and 8 bases stayed unmatched. Germline V gene data show CDR1 as SEHNR and CDR2 as FQNEAQ (reference sequence). For the CDR3, the DNA is TGTGCCAGCAGCTTAACCTATGGGACAGCTTACGAGCAGTACTTC. This translates into CASSLTYGTAYEQYF. Full variable domain (outside the CDR3, taken from reference TRBV7-9 and TRBJ2-7): DTGVSQNPRHKITKRGQNVTFRCDPISEHNRLYWYRQTLGQGPEFLTYFQNEAQLEKSRLLSDRFSAERPKGSFSTLEIQRTEQGDSAMYLCASSLTYGTAYEQYFGPGTRLTVT.